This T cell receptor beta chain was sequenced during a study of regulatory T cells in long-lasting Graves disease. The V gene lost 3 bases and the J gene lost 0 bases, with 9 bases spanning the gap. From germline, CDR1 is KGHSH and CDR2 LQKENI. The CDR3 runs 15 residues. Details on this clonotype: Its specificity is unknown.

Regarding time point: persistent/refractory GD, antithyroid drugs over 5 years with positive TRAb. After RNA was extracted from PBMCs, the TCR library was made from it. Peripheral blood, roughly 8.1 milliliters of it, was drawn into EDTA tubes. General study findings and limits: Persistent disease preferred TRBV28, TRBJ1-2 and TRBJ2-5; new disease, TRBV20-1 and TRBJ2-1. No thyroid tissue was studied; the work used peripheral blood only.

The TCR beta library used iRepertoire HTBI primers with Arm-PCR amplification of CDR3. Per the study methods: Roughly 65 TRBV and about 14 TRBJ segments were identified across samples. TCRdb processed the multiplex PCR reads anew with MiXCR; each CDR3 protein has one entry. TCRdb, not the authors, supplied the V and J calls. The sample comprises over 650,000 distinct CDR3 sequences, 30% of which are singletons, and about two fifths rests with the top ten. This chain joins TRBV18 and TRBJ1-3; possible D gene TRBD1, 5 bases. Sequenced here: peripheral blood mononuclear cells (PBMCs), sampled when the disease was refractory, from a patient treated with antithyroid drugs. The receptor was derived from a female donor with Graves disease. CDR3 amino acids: CASSPGTTSGNTIYF. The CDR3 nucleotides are TGTGCCAGCTCACCGGGGACGACCTCTGGAAACACCATATATTTT.